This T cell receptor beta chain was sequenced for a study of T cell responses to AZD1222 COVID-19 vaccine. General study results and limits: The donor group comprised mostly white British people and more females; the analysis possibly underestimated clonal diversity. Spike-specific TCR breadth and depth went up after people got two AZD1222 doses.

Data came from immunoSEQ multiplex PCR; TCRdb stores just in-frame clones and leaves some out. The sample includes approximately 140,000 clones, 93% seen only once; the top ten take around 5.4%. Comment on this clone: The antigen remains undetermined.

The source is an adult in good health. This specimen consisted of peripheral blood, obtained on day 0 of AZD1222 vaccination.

The CDR3: CSASVPSSDEQYF. CDR3 nucleotide sequence: TGCAGTGCTAGTGTCCCTAGTTCGGACGAGCAGTACTTC. V is TRBV20-1 and J is TRBJ2-7; unclear D gene. The V end was cut by 3 bases, the J end by 5 bases, with 14 bases between. This CDR3 is 13 amino acids long. CDR1 and CDR2 from the germline V gene are DFQATT and SNEGSKA (reference sequence).